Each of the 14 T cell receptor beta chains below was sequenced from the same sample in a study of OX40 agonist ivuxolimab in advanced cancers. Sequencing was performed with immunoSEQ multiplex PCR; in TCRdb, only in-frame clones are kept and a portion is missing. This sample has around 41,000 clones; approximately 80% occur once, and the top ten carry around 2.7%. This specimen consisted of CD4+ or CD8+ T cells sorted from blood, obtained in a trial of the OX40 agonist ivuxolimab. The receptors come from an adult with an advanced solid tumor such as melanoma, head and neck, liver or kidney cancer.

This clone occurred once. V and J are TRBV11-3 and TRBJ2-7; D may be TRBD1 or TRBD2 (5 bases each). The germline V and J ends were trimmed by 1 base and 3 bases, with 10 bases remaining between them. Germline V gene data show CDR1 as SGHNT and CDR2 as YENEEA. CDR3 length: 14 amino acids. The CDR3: CASSLGAGSYEQYF. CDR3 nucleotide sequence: TGTGCCAGCAGCTTAGGGGCAGGGAGCTACGAGCAGTACTTC.

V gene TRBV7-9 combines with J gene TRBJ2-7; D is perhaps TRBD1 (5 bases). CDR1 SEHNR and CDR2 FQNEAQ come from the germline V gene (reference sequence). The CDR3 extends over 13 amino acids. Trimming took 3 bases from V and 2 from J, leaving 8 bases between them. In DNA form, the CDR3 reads TGTGCCAGCAGCTTCTCAGGGCCCTACGAGCAGTACTTC. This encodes CASSFSGPYEQYF.

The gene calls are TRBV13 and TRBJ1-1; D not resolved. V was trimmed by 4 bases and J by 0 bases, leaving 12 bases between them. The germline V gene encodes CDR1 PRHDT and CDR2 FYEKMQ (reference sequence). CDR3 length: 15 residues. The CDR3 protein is CASSSLGSLNTEAFF. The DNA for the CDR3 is TGTGCCAGCAGCTCATTAGGGAGCTTGAACACTGAAGCTTTCTTT.

CDR3 DNA: TGTGCCAGTACTGCTTCTCGACCGCGAACCGGGGAGCTGTTTTTT. Its protein product is CASTASRPRTGELFF. The genes are TRBV19 and TRBJ2-2; D is ambiguous. Germline CDR1 LNHDA, CDR2 SQIVND (reference sequence). V shed 7 bases and J shed 5 bases, with 17 bases lying between them. The CDR3 sequence is 15 residues long.

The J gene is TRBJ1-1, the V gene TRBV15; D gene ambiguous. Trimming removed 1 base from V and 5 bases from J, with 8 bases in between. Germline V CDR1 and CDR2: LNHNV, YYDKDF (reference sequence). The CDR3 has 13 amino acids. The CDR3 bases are TGTGCCACCAGCAGAGCCCAGTATACTGAAGCTTTCTTT. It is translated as CATSRAQYTEAFF.

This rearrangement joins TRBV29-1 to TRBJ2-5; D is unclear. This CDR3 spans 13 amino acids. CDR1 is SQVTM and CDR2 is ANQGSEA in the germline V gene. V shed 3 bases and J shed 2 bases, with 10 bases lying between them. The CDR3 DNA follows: TGCAGCGTTGAGGCAGAAAAGCAAGAGACCCAGTACTTC. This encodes CSVEAEKQETQYF.

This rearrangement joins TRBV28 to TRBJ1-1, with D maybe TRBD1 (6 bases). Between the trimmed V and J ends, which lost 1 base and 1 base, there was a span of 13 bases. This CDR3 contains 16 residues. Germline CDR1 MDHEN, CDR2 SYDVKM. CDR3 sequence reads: CASSLLGAEENTEAFF. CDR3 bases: TGTGCCAGCAGTTTATTGGGGGCGGAGGAGAACACTGAAGCTTTCTTT.

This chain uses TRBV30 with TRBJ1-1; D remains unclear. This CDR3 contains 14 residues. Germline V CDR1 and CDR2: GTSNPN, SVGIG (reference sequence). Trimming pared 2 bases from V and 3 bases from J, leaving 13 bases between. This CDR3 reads CAWSFSLGDTEAFF. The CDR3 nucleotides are TGTGCCTGGAGTTTTAGTCTTGGGGACACTGAAGCTTTCTTT.

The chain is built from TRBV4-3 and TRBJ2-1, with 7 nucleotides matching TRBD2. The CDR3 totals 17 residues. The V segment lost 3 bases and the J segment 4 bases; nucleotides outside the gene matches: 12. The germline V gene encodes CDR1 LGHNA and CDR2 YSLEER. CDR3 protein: CASSHDAGGSAYNEQFF. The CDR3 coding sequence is TGCGCCAGCAGCCATGATGCGGGCGGGAGTGCGTACAATGAGCAGTTCTTC.

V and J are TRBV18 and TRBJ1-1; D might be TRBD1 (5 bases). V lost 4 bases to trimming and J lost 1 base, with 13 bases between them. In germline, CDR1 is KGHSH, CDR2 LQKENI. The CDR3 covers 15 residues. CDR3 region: CASSRGTRRNTEAFF. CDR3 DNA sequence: TGTGCCAGCTCACGTGGGACTCGGCGGAACACTGAAGCTTTCTTT.

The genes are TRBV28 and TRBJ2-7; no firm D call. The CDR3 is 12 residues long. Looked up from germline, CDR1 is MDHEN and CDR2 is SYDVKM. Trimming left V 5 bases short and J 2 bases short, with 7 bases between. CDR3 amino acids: CASSARTYEQYF. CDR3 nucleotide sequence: TGTGCCAGCAGTGCCCGCACCTACGAGCAGTACTTC.

As DNA, the CDR3 is TGTGCCAGCAGCAATTCGGACAGTGCCTATGGCTACACCTTC. Its translation is CASSNSDSAYGYTF. V gene TRBV21-1 combines with J gene TRBJ1-2; the table names TRBD1, a call not compared with the DNA. TRBV21-1 is a known pseudogene. CDR3 length: 14 amino acids.

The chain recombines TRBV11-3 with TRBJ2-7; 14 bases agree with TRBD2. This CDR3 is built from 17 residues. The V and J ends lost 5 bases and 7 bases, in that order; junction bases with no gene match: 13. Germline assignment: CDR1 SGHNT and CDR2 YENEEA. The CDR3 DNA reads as TGTGCCAGCAGCATTCTACCGGGACTAGCGGGAGTATGGGAGCAGTACTTC. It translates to CASSILPGLAGVWEQYF.

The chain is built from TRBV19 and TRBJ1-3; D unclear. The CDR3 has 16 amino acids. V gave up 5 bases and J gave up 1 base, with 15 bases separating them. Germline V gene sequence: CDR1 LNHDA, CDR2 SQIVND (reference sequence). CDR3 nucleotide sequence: TGTGCCAGTAGTCCCTTCCATCGGCGATCTGGAAACACCATATATTTT. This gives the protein CASSPFHRRSGNTIYF.